This T cell receptor beta chain was sequenced in a study of cytomegalovirus exposure and HLA in healthy donors. CDR3 length: 15 residues. V lost 5 bases and J lost 4, with 14 bases in between. The germline gives CDR1 PRHDT, CDR2 FYEKMQ (reference sequence). Both 60 Vbeta primers and 13 Jbeta primers went into the PCR. The table came from immunoSEQ multiplex PCR; TCRdb's copy has only in-frame clones and leaves some out. The repertoire includes roughly 60,000 clones, 70% to 75% of them detected once, and under 6% sits in the top ten. This clone was counted only a few times. Input material: PBMCs. The chain has TRBV13 and TRBJ2-2; a weak D match, TRBD2 (6 bases). The sequence was obtained from a woman under 40 in good health and CMV-seronegative. As DNA, the CDR3 is TGTGCCAGCAGCACCGCTAGCGTCCGCACCGGGGAGCTGTTTTTT. This translates into CASSTASVRTGELFF.